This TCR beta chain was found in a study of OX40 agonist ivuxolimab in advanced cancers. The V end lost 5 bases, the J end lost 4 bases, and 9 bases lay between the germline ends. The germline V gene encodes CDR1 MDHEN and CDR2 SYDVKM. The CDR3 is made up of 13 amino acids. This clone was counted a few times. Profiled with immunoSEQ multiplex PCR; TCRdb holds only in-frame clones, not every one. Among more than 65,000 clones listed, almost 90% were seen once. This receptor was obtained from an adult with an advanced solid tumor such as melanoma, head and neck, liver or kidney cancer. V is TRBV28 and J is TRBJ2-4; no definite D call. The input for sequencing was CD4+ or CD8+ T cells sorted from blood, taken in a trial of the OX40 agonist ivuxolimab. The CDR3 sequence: CASSPSFKNIQYF. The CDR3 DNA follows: TGTGCCAGCAGTCCTAGTTTTAAAAACATTCAGTACTTC.